The next 5 T cell receptor beta chains were all read from a single sample in a study of T cells after somatic rescue of genetic block. Method: immunoSEQ multiplex PCR; TCRdb's copy keeps in-frame clones and lacks some. The data hold 70,000 or so clones, with just over 90% observed a single time. The sequencing sample was made of peripheral blood mononuclear cells (PBMCs). The receptors originated from a middle-aged man.

Comments on this clone: The junction and the germline gene differ at one end; a read error may be behind it. This chain joins TRBV30 and TRBJ2-1; tentatively, D is TRBD1 (5 bases). The CDR3 runs to 11 residues. Germline-derived CDR1 and CDR2 are GTSNPN and SVGIG (reference sequence). CDR3 bases: TGTGCCTGGAGTCCCAGGGTTGAGCATTTCTTC. The encoded protein is CAWSPRVEHFF.

The gene calls are TRBV5-1 and TRBJ1-1; weak D call: TRBD1 (6 bases). The length of the CDR3 is 14 residues. Trimming removed 0 bases at V and 5 bases at J, with 11 bases between. Germline V gene data show CDR1 as SGHRS and CDR2 as YFSETQ. CDR3 sequence reads: CASSLEGRGTEAFF. CDR3 DNA sequence: TGCGCCAGCAGCTTGGAGGGCAGGGGTACTGAAGCTTTCTTT.

CDR3 DNA: TGTGCCAGCGACACTAGGGGTGGGGCAGCTCACTACTTC. Translating it yields CASDTRGGAAHYF. V and J are TRBV6-1 and TRBJ2-7; D could derive from TRBD1 or TRBD2 (5 bases each). The CDR3 totals 13 residues. CDR1 and CDR2 (germline): MNHNS, SASEGT. Trimming cost V 8 bases and J 13 bases, with 24 bases left between them.

This chain joins TRBV7-2 and TRBJ1-1; D is ambiguous. This CDR3 spans 16 amino acids. Germline-derived CDR1 and CDR2 are SGHTA and FQGNSA. V lost 2 bases to trimming and J lost 0 bases, with 13 bases between them. In DNA, the CDR3 is TGTGCCAGCAGCTTAATCCAGGTCGTGATGAACACTGAAGCTTTCTTT. Residues: CASSLIQVVMNTEAFF. Full variable domain (missing parts from reference TRBV7-2 and TRBJ1-1): GAGVSQSPSNKVTEKGKDVELRCDPISGHTALYWYRQSLGQGLEFLIYFQGNSAPDKSGLPSDRFSAERTGGSVSTLTIQRTQQEDSAVYLCASSLIQVVMNTEAFFGQGTRLTVV.

The CDR3 DNA reads as TGTGCCAGCAGCTCAGGGTTTGGGGGTCAATACAATGAGCAGTTCTTC. Its translation is CASSSGFGGQYNEQFF. The chain is built from TRBV11-2 and TRBJ2-1, with D possibly called TRBD1 or TRBD2 (5 bases each). The CDR3 consists of 16 residues. V lost 4 bases, J lost 4 bases, and 17 bases lay in between. CDR1 and CDR2 from the germline V gene are SGHAT and FQNNGV.